This TCR beta chain was recovered during a study of tumor-infiltrating lymphocytes in primary liver carcinoma. Starting material for RNA and DNA co-extraction consisted of about 19-32 mg of unsorted bulk tissue. Total RNA amounting to around 450 ng was the source from which TCR beta cDNA was made with a constant-region primer. TCR beta libraries came from three nested multiplex PCR rounds using slightly modified ARM-PCR. With TRBV1-TRBV30 forward primers and a C-beta reverse primer, the first two PCR rounds were run for 9 to 10 cycles each. Each CDR3 protein gets one entry after TCRdb re-called the multiplex PCR reads with MiXCR. Seen here are 100,000 or so distinct CDR3 sequences, 55% to 70% observed once, and the top ten hold around 9.5%. The CDR3 extends over 16 amino acids. Comment on this clonotype: At one end, the junction sequence differs from germline, possibly due to a read error.

This receptor was taken from a woman in her sixties or seventies with primary liver carcinoma and hepatitis B virus infection. This chain uses TRBV12-3 or TRBV12-4 with TRBJ2-3, with 9 positions matching TRBD2. The sequenced sample was liver tumor tissue from sampling region 5. Subset defined: tumor region T5, tumor centre. In nucleotides, the CDR3 is TGTGCCAGCAGTTTGGGAGCGGGAGGTGGCATAGATACGCAATATTTT. It specifies CASSLGAGGGIDTQYF.